A selection of T cell receptor beta chains follows, all from one sample in a study of blood T cell repertoires in COVID-19. The repertoire was sequenced with immunoSEQ multiplex PCR; TCRdb's copy has only in-frame clones and lacks some. The data show hundreds of thousands of clones, around 80% seen once. Specimen: peripheral blood. The receptor set was obtained from a woman between 40 and 50 years old with active or convalescent COVID-19. Each CDR3 is given with its conserved first and last residue. A D gene is named only where the DNA matches it firmly. Size values are once, few and many counts, or a class for expanded clones, and some rows have none.

TRBJ2-5	TRBD2	NA	TRBV7-9	CASSQRGGRGETQYF	TGTGCCAGCAGCCAGCGGGGAGGGAGAGGGGAGACCCAGTACTTC
TRBJ1-1	TRBD1	NA	TRBV19	CASRMTGDTEAFF	TGTGCCAGTAGAATGACAGGGGACACTGAAGCTTTCTTT
TRBJ1-2	NA	NA	TRBV5-4	CASSLDQGSYGYTF	TGTGCCAGCAGCTTGGATCAGGGATCCTATGGCTACACCTTC
TRBJ1-1	NA	NA	TRBV20-1	CSASPGAFMNTEAFF	TGCAGTGCTAGTCCAGGTGCTTTTATGAACACTGAAGCTTTCTTT
TRBJ1-2	NA	NA	TRBV6-5	CASTGGDYGYTF	TGTGCCAGCACTGGCGGGGACTATGGCTACACCTTC
TRBJ1-5	NA	few	TRBV6-6	CASSQEDQPQHF	TGTGCCAGCAGCCAGGAGGATCAGCCCCAGCATTTT
TRBJ1-2	NA	NA	TRBV5-4	CASSLDGDYGYTF	TGTGCCAGCAGCCTTGACGGGGACTATGGCTACACCTTC
TRBJ1-5	TRBD1	NA	TRBV28	CASRNTGGREPQHF	TGTGCCAGCAGAAATACAGGGGGGAGGGAGCCCCAGCATTTT
TRBJ2-2	NA	NA	TRBV2	CASRGITGNTGELFF	TGTGCCAGCAGGGGTATCACAGGGAACACCGGGGAGCTGTTTTTT
TRBJ2-1	TRBD2	NA	TRBV10-3	CAISEGSGGRNEQFF	TGTGCCATCAGTGAAGGTAGCGGGGGGAGAAATGAGCAGTTCTTC
TRBJ2-2	NA	NA	TRBV5-4	CASSLVGRNTGELFF	TGTGCCAGCAGCTTGGTGGGGCGAAACACCGGGGAGCTGTTTTTT
TRBJ1-6	NA	NA	TRBV3-1/TRBV3-2	CASSQRTGVNSPLHF	TGTGCCAGCAGCCAGCGCACCGGGGTTAATTCACCCCTCCACTTT
TRBJ1-4	NA	many	TRBV25-1	CASSETRREGEKLFF	TGTGCCAGCAGTGAAACTCGCAGGGAGGGAGAAAAACTGTTTTTT
TRBJ2-3	TRBD2	few	TRBV11-2	CASSQLAGGPDTQYF	TGTGCCAGCAGCCAGTTAGCGGGGGGGCCAGATACGCAGTATTTT
TRBJ2-1	TRBD2	NA	TRBV6-2/TRBV6-3	CASSRAGLAGGYNEQFF	TGTGCCAGCAGCCGTGCAGGACTAGCGGGGGGTTACAATGAGCAGTTCTTC
TRBJ1-6	NA	NA	TRBV30	CAWSVRAGDSPLHF	TGTGCCTGGAGTGTAAGGGCAGGGGATTCACCCCTCCACTTT
TRBJ1-6	TRBD1	NA	TRBV19	CASRDRDSPLHF	TGTGCCAGTCGGGACAGAGATTCACCCCTCCACTTT
TRBJ2-2	NA	few	TRBV30	CAWSTGTGELFF	TGTGCCTGGAGTACAGGGACCGGGGAGCTGTTTTTT
TRBJ1-6	NA	NA	TRBV6-5	CASNTGRNSPLHF	TGTGCCAGCAATACCGGGAGAAATTCACCCCTCCACTTT
TRBJ2-3	TRBD2	NA	TRBV5-1	CASSSTSASTDTQYF	TGCGCCAGCAGCTCGACTAGCGCTAGCACAGATACGCAGTATTTT
TRBJ1-5	NA	NA	TRBV7-9	CASSLLTDQPQHF	TGTGCCAGCAGCCTACTGACAGATCAGCCCCAGCATTTT
TRBJ1-2	TRBD1	NA	TRBV6-5	CASSSPRTGNYGYTF	TGTGCCAGCAGTTCCCCCAGGACAGGAAACTATGGCTACACCTTC
TRBJ2-3	NA	NA	TRBV11-2	CASSFGGSTDTQYF	TGTGCCAGCAGCTTTGGCGGTAGCACAGATACGCAGTATTTT
TRBJ2-1	NA	NA	TRBV18	CASSPAAGYEQFF	TGTGCCAGCTCACCAGCTGCAGGATATGAGCAGTTCTTC
TRBJ2-1	TRBD2	NA	TRBV6-4	CASSDSSGGADEQFF	TGTGCCAGCAGTGACAGCAGCGGGGGGGCCGATGAGCAGTTCTTC
TRBJ2-5	TRBD1	NA	TRBV30	CAWSLDRHQETQYF	TGTGCCTGGAGTTTGGACAGGCACCAAGAGACCCAGTACTTC
TRBJ2-7	TRBD1	NA	TRBV7-3	CASSPQGTYEQYF	TGTGCCAGCAGCCCACAGGGGACCTACGAGCAGTACTTC
TRBJ1-1	NA	NA	TRBV6-6	CASSYPDRAEAFF	TGTGCCAGCAGTTACCCCGACAGAGCTGAAGCTTTCTTT
TRBJ1-2	TRBD1	NA	TRBV4-2	CASSQDAWDRGSYGYTF	TGTGCCAGCAGCCAAGATGCCTGGGACAGGGGCTCATATGGCTACACCTTC
TRBJ1-6	NA	NA	TRBV10-3	CAIKGVENSPLHF	TGTGCCATCAAGGGGGTGGAGAATTCACCCCTCCACTTT
TRBJ2-3	TRBD2	few	TRBV3-1/TRBV3-2	CASSLRSGGGADTQYF	TGTGCCAGCAGCCTACGAAGCGGGGGGGGTGCAGATACGCAGTATTTT
TRBJ1-1	TRBD1	NA	TRBV6-5	CASSYLDRGGTEAFF	TGTGCCAGCAGTTACCTCGACAGGGGAGGCACTGAAGCTTTCTTT
TRBJ1-2	NA	NA	TRBV11-2	CASSVNPGENGYTF	TGTGCCAGCAGCGTCAATCCAGGGGAGAATGGCTACACCTTC
TRBJ2-1	TRBD2	NA	TRBV11-2	CASRSLRGVGNEQFF	TGTGCCAGCCGGAGTTTACGGGGGGTTGGCAATGAGCAGTTCTTC
TRBJ2-3	TRBD1	NA	TRBV6-4	CASSVDQGGTDTQYF	TGTGCCAGCAGTGTCGACCAGGGGGGCACAGATACGCAGTATTTT
TRBJ1-2	NA	NA	TRBV3-1/TRBV3-2	CASSQVLYYGYTF	TGTGCCAGCAGCCAAGTTCTGTACTATGGCTACACCTTC
TRBJ1-3	NA	NA	TRBV9	CASSVIGASGNTIYF	TGTGCCAGCAGCGTGATAGGGGCTAGTGGAAACACCATATATTTT
TRBJ2-5	TRBD2	NA	TRBV5-1	CASSSNLAVQETQYF	TGCGCCAGCAGCTCTAACCTAGCGGTTCAAGAGACCCAGTACTTC
TRBJ1-5	NA	NA	TRBV21-1	CASSRRTGGGGNQPQHF	TGTGCCAGCAGCAGGAGGACAGGGGGAGGAGGCAATCAGCCCCAGCATTTT
TRBJ1-4	TRBD1	NA	TRBV15	CATSRFSDRAEKLFF	TGTGCCACCAGCAGATTTTCGGACAGGGCGGAAAAACTGTTTTTT
TRBJ1-2	TRBD1	NA	TRBV9	CASSFEGQGLSTF	TGTGCCAGCAGCTTCGAGGGACAGGGATTATCCACCTTC
TRBJ2-1	TRBD2	NA	TRBV5-4	CASSLGLAGGPRPEQFF	TGTGCCAGCAGCTTAGGACTAGCGGGGGGTCCGCGCCCTGAGCAGTTCTTC
TRBJ1-5	NA	once	TRBV9	CASSAGNSNQPQHF	TGTGCCAGCAGTGCGGGTAATAGCAATCAGCCCCAGCATTTT
TRBJ2-5	TRBD1	NA	TRBV19	CASTRSPRGRSETQYF	TGTGCCAGTACCCGAAGTCCCAGGGGGCGTTCAGAGACCCAGTACTTC
TRBJ1-6	TRBD1	NA	TRBV30	CAWSKGQGDSPLHF	TGTGCCTGGAGTAAGGGACAGGGGGATTCACCCCTCCACTTT